This T cell receptor (beta chain) was obtained from a study of blood T cell repertoires in COVID-19. For the study at large: Samples came from the United States, Italy and Spain, spanning acute and convalescent COVID-19. The analysed material was cDNA or gDNA that came from T cells, B-cell-depleted T cells, or PBMCs.

Original data processing: Amplifying reference gene primers gave estimates of nucleated cell counts. The repertoire was sequenced with immunoSEQ multiplex PCR; TCRdb's copy has only in-frame clones and lacks some. That table gives V, J and clone size, and the DNA gave D and trimming. The sample includes about 250,000 clones, around 88% seen only once; the top ten take about 5.9%. The CDR3 consists of 15 residues. Germline V gives CDR1 MNHEY, CDR2 SVGAGI. J was trimmed by 5 bases and V by 7 bases; bases with no gene match: 11. The sequence came from a woman aged 25-40 years with COVID-19, enrolled during active disease. V usage is TRBV6-5 and J usage is TRBJ1-1; 9 bases are shared with TRBD1. Sequencing was done on a sample of peripheral blood. The CDR3 region has the DNA TGTGCCAGCATCTCCGGGACAGGGAGAGGGACTGAAGCTTTCTTT. It yields the protein CASISGTGRGTEAFF.